These T cell receptor beta chains were read from a single sample in a study of blood T cell repertoires in COVID-19. Assay: immunoSEQ multiplex PCR; the TCRdb copy retains only in-frame clones and omits some. The sample includes approximately 250,000 clones, 65% to 90% of them seen just once. Sequenced: peripheral blood. The receptors were sampled from a man aged 45-65 years with COVID-19, enrolled during active disease. Each CDR3 is given with its conserved first and last residue. D genes are given only for firm matches. Not all rows give a size; the values are once, few, many and, for expanded clones, a class.

v_gene	abundance	j_gene	d_gene	CDR3nt	CDR3aa
TRBV11-2	-	TRBJ2-5	-	TGTGCCAGCAGCTTCTGGCCAGAACAAGAGACCCAGTACTTC	CASSFWPEQETQYF
TRBV4-2	few	TRBJ1-4	-	TGTGCCAGCAGCCAAGGGACTTTCTACAATGAAAAACTGTTTTTT	CASSQGTFYNEKLFF
TRBV10-3	-	TRBJ2-7	TRBD1	TGTGCCATCACGGGACAGGGATTTGAAGGGGAGCAGTACTTC	CAITGQGFEGEQYF
TRBV6-4	few	TRBJ2-1	TRBD1	TGTGCCACCCGAGGAAACGGACAGGGAATGGAGCAGTTCTTC	CATRGNGQGMEQFF
TRBV6-5	-	TRBJ2-1	TRBD1	TGTGCCAGCAGTTTGAGGGACAGGGGGATCAATGAGCAGTTCTTC	CASSLRDRGINEQFF
TRBV3-1/TRBV3-2	-	TRBJ2-7	TRBD1	TGTGCCAGCAGCCAAGCGGACAGGGGGGGATACGAGCAGTACTTC	CASSQADRGGYEQYF
TRBV7-8	-	TRBJ1-2	-	TGTGCCAGCAGCGCTACCAGGGGTGTTAACGGCTACACCTTC	CASSATRGVNGYTF
TRBV5-1	-	TRBJ2-7	-	TGCGCCAGCAGCTTGGATGGGAGAGAGCAGTACTTC	CASSLDGREQYF
TRBV14	-	TRBJ1-2	-	TGTGCCAGCAGCCAAGACAACGGGAACTATGGCTACACCTTC	CASSQDNGNYGYTF
TRBV7-8	-	TRBJ1-1	-	TGTGCCAGCAGACGGACGGACTTTCCTGAAGCTTTCTTT	CASRRTDFPEAFF
TRBV7-9	-	TRBJ1-1	-	TGTGCCAGCAGCTCCGACAGGACAGCCCGGAGCACTGAAGCTTTCTTT	CASSSDRTARSTEAFF
TRBV27	-	TRBJ2-3	TRBD1	TGTGCCAGCAGTCCAAAAGGGACAGGCGGAGGGTCAGATACGCAGTATTTT	CASSPKGTGGGSDTQYF
TRBV7-2	-	TRBJ2-7	TRBD1	TGTGCCAGCAGCTTGACCGGGACAGTAAGCTACGAGCAGTACTTC	CASSLTGTVSYEQYF
TRBV18	-	TRBJ2-4	-	TGTGCCAGCTCACAGGGGGAAACCAAAAACATTCAGTACTTC	CASSQGETKNIQYF
TRBV7-3	-	TRBJ1-4	TRBD1	TGTGCCAGCAGCCTCCGACAGGGGGGTTATGAAAAACTGTTTTTT	CASSLRQGGYEKLFF
TRBV18	-	TRBJ2-5	-	TGTGCCAGCTCACCCCAGACAGGGAGGGAGACCCAGTACTTC	CASSPQTGRETQYF
TRBV6-5	once	TRBJ1-1	TRBD1	TGTGCCAGCAGACAACCCCGGACAGGGAACACTGAAGCTTTCTTT	CASRQPRTGNTEAFF
TRBV6-6	-	TRBJ1-1	TRBD1	TGTGCCAGCAGAAAGACAGGGGGTGAGGACACTGAAGCTTTCTTT	CASRKTGGEDTEAFF
TRBV10-3	-	TRBJ1-5	TRBD1	TGTGCCATCAGTAAGACAGGGGAGGGCAATCAGCCCCAGCATTTT	CAISKTGEGNQPQHF
TRBV4-1	-	TRBJ1-3	-	TGCGCCAGCAGCCTCTGGGGAGGGCAAGGAAACACCATATATTTT	CASSLWGGQGNTIYF
TRBV7-2	-	TRBJ1-2	-	TGTGCCAGCAGCTTATGGGGCCATCCAGGCTACACCTTC	CASSLWGHPGYTF
TRBV5-1	-	TRBJ2-1	TRBD1	TGCGCCAGCAGCACCGGTGGGACAGACTACAGTGAGCAGTTCTTC	CASSTGGTDYSEQFF
TRBV7-2	-	TRBJ1-2	-	TGTGCCAGCAGCTTAGGTGCGGTAGGAGAGAATGGCTACACCTTC	CASSLGAVGENGYTF
TRBV21-1	few	TRBJ2-7	-	TGTGCCAGCAGCATCCAAACCGGGACACCCGCCTACGAGCAGTACTTC	CASSIQTGTPAYEQYF
TRBV11-2	-	TRBJ2-1	TRBD2	TGTGCCAGCAGCCATACTAGCGGGGCGAACTCCTACAATGAGCAGTTCTTC	CASSHTSGANSYNEQFF
TRBV7-3	-	TRBJ1-1	-	TGTGCCAGCAGCTTATGGCAGGGGATAAACATGAACACTGAAGCTTTCTTT	CASSLWQGINMNTEAFF
TRBV6-4	few	TRBJ1-2	TRBD1	TGTGCCAGCAAATCGGAGGGGGCCCTGGGGGGCTACACCTTC	CASKSEGALGGYTF
TRBV3-1/TRBV3-2	-	TRBJ1-1	TRBD1	TGTGCCAGCAGCCAAGTCCCCACCTTTACAGGGGCTGGGACTGAAGCTTTCTTT	CASSQVPTFTGAGTEAFF
TRBV19	-	TRBJ2-2	TRBD1	TGTGCCAGTAGGGGGACAGGGGGCCGGGAGCTGTTTTTT	CASRGTGGRELFF
TRBV20-1	-	TRBJ1-5	-	TGCAGTGCTAGTTCTGGTACAGGTCGGCAGCCCCAGCATTTT	CSASSGTGRQPQHF
TRBV29-1	-	TRBJ1-5	TRBD1	TGCAGCGTTGCTGGGACAGGGAGTAGCAATCAGCCCCAGCATTTT	CSVAGTGSSNQPQHF
TRBV5-1	once	TRBJ1-2	-	TGCGCCAGCAGCTTGGATCAGGGTTCGTTCTATGGCTACACCTTC	CASSLDQGSFYGYTF
TRBV4-1	-	TRBJ1-3	-	TGCGCCAGCAGCGCCCCGGCGGGGGGTGGCACCATATATTTT	CASSAPAGGGTIYF
TRBV6-5	-	TRBJ1-4	-	TGTGCCAGCAGTTACGGGAGCCGGGGTGAAAAACTGTTTTTT	CASSYGSRGEKLFF
TRBV6-4	-	TRBJ1-1	TRBD1	TGTGCCAGCAGTGCTGAGGGGGCGGGCACTGAAGCTTTCTTT	CASSAEGAGTEAFF
TRBV6-2/TRBV6-3	once	TRBJ1-4	-	TGTGCCAGCAGTTTTGACAGCGGGCCTCTGTTTTTT	CASSFDSGPLFF
TRBV6-5	-	TRBJ1-1	TRBD1	TGTGCCAGCAGGAAGTCAGGGGGCAACACTGAAGCTTTCTTT	CASRKSGGNTEAFF
TRBV3-1/TRBV3-2	few	TRBJ2-5	-	TGTGCCAGCAGCCAAGACTCGCGGACCCAGTACTTC	CASSQDSRTQYF
TRBV6-5	few	TRBJ2-7	-	TGTGCCAGCAGGACCAAGGTACAGACGTCCGAGCAGTACTTC	CASRTKVQTSEQYF
TRBV6-5	-	TRBJ1-2	TRBD1	TGTGCCAGCAGTTACTTCAGACAGGGGAGCTATGGCTACACCTTC	CASSYFRQGSYGYTF
TRBV6-1	once	TRBJ1-1	TRBD1	TGTGCCAGCAGTGAAAGGAGGGGGCGTTTGGGTGAAGCTTTCTTT	CASSERRGRLGEAFF
TRBV7-2	-	TRBJ1-4	TRBD1	TGTGCCAGCAGCTTGGGACAGGAAAATGAAAAACTGTTTTTT	CASSLGQENEKLFF
TRBV6-5	-	TRBJ2-2	-	TGTGCCAGCAGTCAGACAAGGACCGGGGAGCTGTTTTTT	CASSQTRTGELFF
TRBV18	once	TRBJ1-2	TRBD1	TGTGCCAGCTCACCACCGGGGACAGGGGGCGACTATGGCTACACCTTC	CASSPPGTGGDYGYTF
TRBV9	-	TRBJ2-1	-	TGTGCCAGCAGCGTAGCGGGGAACCCATACAATGAGCAGTTCTTC	CASSVAGNPYNEQFF
TRBV29-1	-	TRBJ1-2	TRBD1	TGCAGCGTTGAAGGTCTCGGGACAGGGGGCAGTGGCTACACCTTC	CSVEGLGTGGSGYTF
TRBV7-2	-	TRBJ1-4	-	TGTGCCAGCAGCTTAGTCTCAGGGACTAATGAAAAACTGTTTTTT	CASSLVSGTNEKLFF
TRBV7-8	-	TRBJ2-7	-	TGTGCCAGCAGCAGAGGAAGGCAGGGCTCCTACGAGCAGTACTTC	CASSRGRQGSYEQYF
TRBV24-1	-	TRBJ1-5	TRBD1	TGTGCCACCAGTGGGACAGGGGGCGGCAATCAGCCCCAGCATTTT	CATSGTGGGNQPQHF
TRBV5-1	-	TRBJ2-7	TRBD1	TGCGCCAGCAGCTTCACAGGGGGCTCCTACGAGCAGTACTTC	CASSFTGGSYEQYF
TRBV7-2	-	TRBJ1-2	TRBD1	TGTGCCAGCAGGACAGGGGGGAACTATGGCTACACCTTC	CASRTGGNYGYTF
TRBV28	-	TRBJ1-3	TRBD1	TGTGCCAGCAGTTCTCCCCACCCGGGACAGGCTATCTCTGGAAACACCATATATTTT	CASSSPHPGQAISGNTIYF
TRBV2	-	TRBJ1-3	-	TGTGCCAGCAGTGTCCGGGAGTACACCATATATTTT	CASSVREYTIYF
TRBV10-3	few	TRBJ1-2	-	TGTGCCATCAGTGAGCCGACAGGAGGCTATGGCTACACCTTC	CAISEPTGGYGYTF
TRBV27	-	TRBJ2-3	-	TGTGCCAGCAGGGAGGGAATCTCAGATACGCAGTATTTT	CASREGISDTQYF
TRBV18	once	TRBJ1-5	-	TGTGCCAGCTCACCGAGGGAGGGAGGAGGTAATCAGCCCCAGCATTTT	CASSPREGGGNQPQHF
TRBV4-1	-	TRBJ2-7	TRBD1	TGCGCCAGCAGCCAAGATCAGGACAGGGTCTACGAGCAGTACTTC	CASSQDQDRVYEQYF
TRBV5-5	-	TRBJ2-1	TRBD2	TGTGCCAGCAGCGAGGGGACTAGCAATGAGCAGTTCTTC	CASSEGTSNEQFF
TRBV3-1/TRBV3-2	-	TRBJ1-6	-	TGTGCCAGCAGCCAAGGGGCAGGGCCCAATTCACCCCTCCACTTT	CASSQGAGPNSPLHF